The rows below give T cell receptor beta chains drawn from one sample of a study of identical twins. A single record per CDR3 protein comes from TCRdb applying MiXCR to the 5' RACE reads. Of a few hundred thousand distinct CDR3 sequences listed, approximately 11% are singletons. This sample was also put to use in a study of yellow fever vaccine responses in identical twins.

The sequencing sample was made of memory (CD45RO+) T cells sorted from blood. These TCRs come from a woman aged 18-29 years in good health. Both conserved end residues are part of each CDR3. Fields, in order: CDR3 DNA, CDR3 protein, D gene, clone size, J gene, V gene. The D gene is left open where the match is weak. Expanded clones get a size class; other rows say once, few or many, or leave the size out.

TGTGCCAGCAGCCAAGCCGGGACTAGCGTCAATGAGCAGTTCTTC	CASSQAGTSVNEQFF	TRBD2	many	TRBJ2-1	TRBV2
TGTGCCAGCAGCTCCCGAACTAGCGGGGGGGCAGATACGCAGTATTTT	CASSSRTSGGADTQYF	TRBD2	few	TRBJ2-3	TRBV7-8
TGTGCCAGCAGCTTGGGCCCATTCTCACGGGACAGGGGTGAAAAACTGTTTTTT	CASSLGPFSRDRGEKLFF	TRBD1	.	TRBJ1-4	TRBV5-6
TGTGCCAGCAGCTTAGTGGAGAGCAGGGCGGGGGAGCTGTTTTTT	CASSLVESRAGELFF	.	.	TRBJ2-2	TRBV7-6
TGTGCCAGCGAAGGGACAGGGAGGTTGGGAAGCTCCTACGAGCAGTACTTC	CASEGTGRLGSSYEQYF	TRBD1	few	TRBJ2-7	TRBV28
TGTGCCAGCAACTTGGGGGGGGGCCGTCAAAACATTCAGTACTTC	CASNLGGGRQNIQYF	.	few	TRBJ2-4	TRBV28
TGTGCCAGCAGCCGACAGGAAAATCAGCCCCAGCATTTT	CASSRQENQPQHF	.	few	TRBJ1-5	TRBV6-1
TGTGCCAGCCGCGGATGGGACAGGCCTTACGAGCAGTACTTC	CASRGWDRPYEQYF	TRBD1	few	TRBJ2-7	TRBV7-9
TGTGCCAGCAGCGGACGGACCTCTGGCAATCAGCCCCAGCATTTT	CASSGRTSGNQPQHF	.	many	TRBJ1-5	TRBV7-2
TGTGCCGCCGGGGAACCCGCATCCTACGAGCAGTACTTC	CAAGEPASYEQYF	.	.	TRBJ2-7	TRBV6-6
TGTGCCAGCAGGGCGACCGGGACAGCTTTCTCCTACGAGCAGTACTTC	CASRATGTAFSYEQYF	TRBD1	.	TRBJ2-7	TRBV28
TGCGCCAGCAGCTCAGAGGGGGCTCGCACAGATACGCAGTATTTT	CASSSEGARTDTQYF	TRBD1	.	TRBJ2-3	TRBV5-1
TGTGCCAGCAGTTACAGAAACAGGGGGCGGTATGGCTACACCTTC	CASSYRNRGRYGYTF	TRBD1	few	TRBJ1-2	TRBV6-6
TGTGCCAGCAGCCCCCTTAGACTAGCGGGAAGCACAGATACGCAGTATTTT	CASSPLRLAGSTDTQYF	TRBD2	.	TRBJ2-3	TRBV12-3/TRBV12-4
TGTGCCAGCAGCTTATCTCGGAGCTACGAGCAGTACTTC	CASSLSRSYEQYF	.	.	TRBJ2-7	TRBV7-8
TGTGCCAGCAGTTTCGCGGAGACCCAGTACTTC	CASSFAETQYF	.	many	TRBJ2-5	TRBV12-3/TRBV12-4
TGTGCCAGCAGCTCAACTAGCATTCAAGAGACCCAGTACTTC	CASSSTSIQETQYF	.	many	TRBJ2-5	TRBV7-9
TGTGCCAGCAGCCGGGGATGGGGGGAGAACACTGAAGCTTTCTTT	CASSRGWGENTEAFF	.	few	TRBJ1-1	TRBV11-2
TGTGCCAGCAGTGGCGACAGGGGGGCCTACGAGCAGTACTTC	CASSGDRGAYEQYF	TRBD1	.	TRBJ2-7	TRBV25-1
TGTGCCAGCAGCCAAGGGGGAGGACCCACCTACGAGCAGTACTTC	CASSQGGGPTYEQYF	.	few	TRBJ2-7	TRBV3-1
TGTGCCAGCAGCTTAGTGGTAGCGTCGGGTTACAATGAGCAGTTCTTC	CASSLVVASGYNEQFF	.	.	TRBJ2-1	TRBV7-2
TGTGCCAGCAGTGAAGGGGAGCTAGCGGGATCGGAGACCCAGTACTTC	CASSEGELAGSETQYF	TRBD2	few	TRBJ2-5	TRBV25-1
TGTGCCACCACCACCCGGACTAGCGGGAGCCCTAGCTCCTACAATGAGCAGTTCTTC	CATTTRTSGSPSSYNEQFF	TRBD2	.	TRBJ2-1	TRBV3-1
TGTGCCAGTAGTATAGACTCGGCAAGACCGAACACCGGGGAGCTGTTTTTT	CASSIDSARPNTGELFF	.	.	TRBJ2-2	TRBV19
TGCGCCAGCAGGCTTGGGACTAGCGGGACCTACGAGCAGTACTTC	CASRLGTSGTYEQYF	TRBD2	.	TRBJ2-7	TRBV5-1
TGTGCCAGCAGTTCAGCAGGGGTCGCTATCACCGGGGAGCTGTTTTTT	CASSSAGVAITGELFF	.	few	TRBJ2-2	TRBV27
TGTGCCAGCAGCCCCCGGACAGTGACCGAAGCTTTCTTT	CASSPRTVTEAFF	.	few	TRBJ1-1	TRBV11-2
TGTGCCAGCAGCGTAGGCTCGAGGGTCGATGGGAACACCGGGGAGCTGTTTTTT	CASSVGSRVDGNTGELFF	.	few	TRBJ2-2	TRBV9
TGTGCCAGCAGCCAGCGACTAGCGGGAGGCGAGACCCAGTACTTC	CASSQRLAGGETQYF	TRBD2	.	TRBJ2-5	TRBV7-6
TGTGCCAGCAGCTTGGAGCGGGAGGGGACAGATACGCAGTATTTT	CASSLEREGTDTQYF	TRBD2	.	TRBJ2-3	TRBV5-4
TGCAGTGCTTCGGGACAGGGCCACGAGCAGTACTTC	CSASGQGHEQYF	TRBD1	.	TRBJ2-7	TRBV20-1
TGTGCCAGCTTTAGTAGCTCCTACGAGCAGTACTTC	CASFSSSYEQYF	.	many	TRBJ2-7	TRBV27
TGTGCCAGCAGGATACTAGCGATAAAGGCAGATACGCAGTATTTT	CASRILAIKADTQYF	TRBD2	few	TRBJ2-3	TRBV6-2/TRBV6-3
TGTGCCAGCAGTATCGTAGGAGGCACAGATACGCAGTATTTT	CASSIVGGTDTQYF	.	few	TRBJ2-3	TRBV28
TGTGCCTCTCACGACGGGTACAGTGAAGCTTTCTTT	CASHDGYSEAFF	.	.	TRBJ1-1	TRBV3-1
TGTGCCAGCAACCAGAGAAATGAGCAGTTCTTC	CASNQRNEQFF	.	many	TRBJ2-1	TRBV6-5
TGTGCCAGCTCATCCGGGACCAACAGGTATGAGCAGTTCTTC	CASSSGTNRYEQFF	.	.	TRBJ2-1	TRBV18
TGTGCCAGCAGTGAGTACGGGAGCAGAGAAAAACTGTTTTTT	CASSEYGSREKLFF	.	.	TRBJ1-4	TRBV25-1
TGCGCCAGCAGCTTGACCCTCGACCCCTACGAGCAGTACTTC	CASSLTLDPYEQYF	.	many	TRBJ2-7	TRBV5-1
TGCAGCAGGGCGGACATAGATACGCAGTATTTT	CSRADIDTQYF	.	many	TRBJ2-3	TRBV20-1
TGCGCCAGCAGCCAAGGGAAGGGGAGGTTGGATCCGGAGCAGTACTTC	CASSQGKGRLDPEQYF	.	.	TRBJ2-7	TRBV4-1
TGTGCCAGCAGTTCCGGACAGGGTTGGTACAATGAGCAGTTCTTC	CASSSGQGWYNEQFF	TRBD1	few	TRBJ2-1	TRBV6-5
TGTGCCATCACTCGGACAGGGGGCGCAGGGTCCTACGAGCAGTACTTC	CAITRTGGAGSYEQYF	TRBD1	.	TRBJ2-7	TRBV10-3
TGTGCCAGCAGTTCGGGGGTAGGCGTCTCTGGGGCCAACGTCCTGACTTTC	CASSSGVGVSGANVLTF	.	.	TRBJ2-6	TRBV28
TGTGCCAGCAGTTTAGACAGGGGTAGCTCCTACGAGCAGTACTTC	CASSLDRGSSYEQYF	TRBD1	.	TRBJ2-7	TRBV28
TGCAGCGTTCTGACCTTGGACAGGATCACTAACTATGGCTACACCTTC	CSVLTLDRITNYGYTF	TRBD1	many	TRBJ1-2	TRBV29-1
TGTGCCAGCAGTGAAGGGAGAGGAGATACGCAGTATTTT	CASSEGRGDTQYF	.	.	TRBJ2-3	TRBV6-1
TGTGCCAGCAGTCCACTAGCGGACCCCTTGGACCAAGAGACCCAGTACTTC	CASSPLADPLDQETQYF	TRBD2	.	TRBJ2-5	TRBV3-1
TGCAGTGCTCCCGACAGGGGGCGTGAGACCCAGTACTTC	CSAPDRGRETQYF	TRBD1	.	TRBJ2-5	TRBV20-1
TGCAGTGCTAGAGGACAGGGGCCCCGCTCCTACAATGAGCAGTTCTTC	CSARGQGPRSYNEQFF	TRBD1	.	TRBJ2-1	TRBV20-1
TGTGCCATCAAATCTAGCGGGAGTGATACGCAGTATTTT	CAIKSSGSDTQYF	TRBD2	few	TRBJ2-3	TRBV10-3
TGCAGCGTTGGACTGGGCTACAATGAGCAGTTCTTC	CSVGLGYNEQFF	.	many	TRBJ2-1	TRBV29-1
TGTGCCAGCAGTTTAAATTTAGGGATAGATACGCAGTATTTT	CASSLNLGIDTQYF	.	.	TRBJ2-3	TRBV27
TGTGCCAGCAACGATGGACGGGACCTGACCCAGTACTTC	CASNDGRDLTQYF	.	.	TRBJ2-5	TRBV2
TGTGCCAGCAGCCAACGCTCACAGGGGAGTCAGCCCCAGCATTTT	CASSQRSQGSQPQHF	TRBD1	.	TRBJ1-5	TRBV3-1
TGTGCCAGCAGGGAAACAGGGGAAGAGACCCAGTACTTC	CASRETGEETQYF	TRBD1	many	TRBJ2-5	TRBV6-2/TRBV6-3
TGTGCCAGCAGTGACTCGAGACTAGCGGATTCGAGAGAGCAGTTCTTC	CASSDSRLADSREQFF	TRBD2	many	TRBJ2-1	TRBV6-4
TGTGCCACCAGCACCCTGTCAGGGGTTGGGCAGTTCTTC	CATSTLSGVGQFF	.	few	TRBJ2-1	TRBV15
TGCAGTGCTAGAGTGGGACAGACGAATTCACCCCTCCACTTT	CSARVGQTNSPLHF	TRBD1	many	TRBJ1-6	TRBV20-1